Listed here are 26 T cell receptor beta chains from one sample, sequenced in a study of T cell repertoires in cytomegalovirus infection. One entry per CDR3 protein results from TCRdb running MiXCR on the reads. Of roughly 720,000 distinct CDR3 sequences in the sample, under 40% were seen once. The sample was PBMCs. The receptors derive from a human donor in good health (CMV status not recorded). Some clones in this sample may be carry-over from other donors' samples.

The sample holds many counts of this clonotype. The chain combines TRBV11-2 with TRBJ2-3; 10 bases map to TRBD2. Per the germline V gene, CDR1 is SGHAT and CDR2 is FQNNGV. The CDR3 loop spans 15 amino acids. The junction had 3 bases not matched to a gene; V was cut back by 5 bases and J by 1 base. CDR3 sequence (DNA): TGTGCCAGCAGCGTCGGACTAGCGGGCACAGATACGCAGTATTTT. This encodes CASSVGLAGTDTQYF.

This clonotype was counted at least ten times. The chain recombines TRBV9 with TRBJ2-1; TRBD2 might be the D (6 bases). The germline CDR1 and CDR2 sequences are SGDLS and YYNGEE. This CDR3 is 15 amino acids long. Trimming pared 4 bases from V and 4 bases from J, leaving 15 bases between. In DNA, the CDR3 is TGTGCCAGCAGCCCCCACGTGGGGACTTACAATGAGCAGTTCTTC. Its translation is CASSPHVGTYNEQFF. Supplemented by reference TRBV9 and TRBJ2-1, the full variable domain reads DSGVTQTPKHLITATGQRVTLRCSPRSGDLSVYWYQQSLDQGLQFLIQYYNGEERAKGNILERFSAQQFPDLHSELNLSSLELGDSALYFCASSPHVGTYNEQFFGPGTRLTVL.

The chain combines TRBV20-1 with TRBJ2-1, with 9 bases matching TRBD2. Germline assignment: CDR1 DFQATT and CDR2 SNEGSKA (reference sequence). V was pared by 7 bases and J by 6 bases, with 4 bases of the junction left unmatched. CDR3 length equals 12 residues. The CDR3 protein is CSGGGALNEQFF. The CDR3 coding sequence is TGCAGTGGCGGGGGGGCTCTCAATGAGCAGTTCTTC.

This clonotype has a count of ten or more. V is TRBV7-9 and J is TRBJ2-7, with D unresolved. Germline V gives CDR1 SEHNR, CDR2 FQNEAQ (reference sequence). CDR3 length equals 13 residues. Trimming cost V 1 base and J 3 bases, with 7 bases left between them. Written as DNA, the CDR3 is TGTGCCAGCAGCTTAGTTGGGATCTACGAGCAGTACTTC. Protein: CASSLVGIYEQYF.

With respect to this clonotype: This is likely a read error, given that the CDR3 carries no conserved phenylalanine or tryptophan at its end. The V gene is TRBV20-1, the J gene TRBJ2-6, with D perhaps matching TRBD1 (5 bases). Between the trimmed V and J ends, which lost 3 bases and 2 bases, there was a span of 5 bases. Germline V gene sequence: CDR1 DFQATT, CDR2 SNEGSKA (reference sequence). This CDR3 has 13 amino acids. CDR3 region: CSARTAGANVLTL. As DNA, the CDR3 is TGCAGTGCTAGGACAGCTGGGGCCAACGTCCTGACTTTA.

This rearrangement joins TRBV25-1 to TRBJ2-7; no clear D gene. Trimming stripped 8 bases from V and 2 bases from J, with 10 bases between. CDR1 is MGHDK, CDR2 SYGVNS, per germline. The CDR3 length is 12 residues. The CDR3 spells CASGHSTYEQYF. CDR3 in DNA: TGTGCCAGCGGGCACAGTACCTACGAGCAGTACTTC.

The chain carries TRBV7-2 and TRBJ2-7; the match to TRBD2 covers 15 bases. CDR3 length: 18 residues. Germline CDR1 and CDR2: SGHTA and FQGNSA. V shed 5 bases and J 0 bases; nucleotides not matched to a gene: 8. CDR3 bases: TGTGCCAGCAGCACACAGGGACTAGCGGGAGGACTCTCCTACGAGCAGTACTTC. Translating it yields CASSTQGLAGGLSYEQYF.

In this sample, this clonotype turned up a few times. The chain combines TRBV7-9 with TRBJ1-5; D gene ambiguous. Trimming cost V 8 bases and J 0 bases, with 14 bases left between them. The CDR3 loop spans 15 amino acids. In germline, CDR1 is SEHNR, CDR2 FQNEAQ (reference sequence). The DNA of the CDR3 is TGTGCCAGCTCCCCTCCGGGTTATAGCAATCAGCCCCAGCATTTT. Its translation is CASSPPGYSNQPQHF. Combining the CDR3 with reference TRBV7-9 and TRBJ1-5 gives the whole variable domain DTGVSQNPRHKITKRGQNVTFRCDPISEHNRLYWYRQTLGQGPEFLTYFQNEAQLEKSRLLSDRFSAERPKGSFSTLEIQRTEQGDSAMYLCASSPPGYSNQPQHFGDGTRLSIL.

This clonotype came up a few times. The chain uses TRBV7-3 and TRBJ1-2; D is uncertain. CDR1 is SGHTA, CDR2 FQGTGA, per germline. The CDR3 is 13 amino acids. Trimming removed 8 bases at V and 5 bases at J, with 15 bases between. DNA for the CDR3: TGTGCCAGCGGACTGCCAAGGCGGTATGGCTACACCTTC. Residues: CASGLPRRYGYTF.

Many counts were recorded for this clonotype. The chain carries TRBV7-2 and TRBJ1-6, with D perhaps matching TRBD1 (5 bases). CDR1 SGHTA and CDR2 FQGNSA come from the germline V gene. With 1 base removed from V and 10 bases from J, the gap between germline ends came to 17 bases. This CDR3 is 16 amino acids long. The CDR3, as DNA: TGTGCCAGCAGCTTAGGGGGCTGGGCGTCGAGGTCACCCCTCCACTTT. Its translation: CASSLGGWASRSPLHF.

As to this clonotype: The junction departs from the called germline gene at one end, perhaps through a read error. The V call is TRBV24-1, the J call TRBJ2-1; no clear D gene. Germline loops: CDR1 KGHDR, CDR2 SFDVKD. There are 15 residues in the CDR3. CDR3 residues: CATSGSGDPNNEKFF. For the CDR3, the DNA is TGTGCCACCAGTGGGTCGGGCGATCCTAACAATGAGAAGTTCTTC.

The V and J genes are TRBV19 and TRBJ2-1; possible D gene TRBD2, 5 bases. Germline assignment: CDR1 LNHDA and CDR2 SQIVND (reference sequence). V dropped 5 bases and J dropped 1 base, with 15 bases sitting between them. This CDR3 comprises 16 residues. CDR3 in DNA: TGTGCCAGTAGTCCCCGTCCAGGACTTTCCTACAATGAGCAGTTCTTC. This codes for CASSPRPGLSYNEQFF.

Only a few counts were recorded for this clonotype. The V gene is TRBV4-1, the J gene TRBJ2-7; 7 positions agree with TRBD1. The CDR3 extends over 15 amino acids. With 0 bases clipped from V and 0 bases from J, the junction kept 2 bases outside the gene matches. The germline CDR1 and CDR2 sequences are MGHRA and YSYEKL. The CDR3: CASSQEGGLSYEQYF. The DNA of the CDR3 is TGCGCCAGCAGCCAAGAAGGGGGCCTCTCCTACGAGCAGTACTTC.

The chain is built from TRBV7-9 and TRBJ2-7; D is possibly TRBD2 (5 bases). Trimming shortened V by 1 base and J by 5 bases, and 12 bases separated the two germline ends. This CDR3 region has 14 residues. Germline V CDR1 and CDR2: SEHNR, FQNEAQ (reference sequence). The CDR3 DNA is TGTGCCAGCAGCTTAGAAACTAGTAGTGACGAGCAGTACTTC. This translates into CASSLETSSDEQYF.

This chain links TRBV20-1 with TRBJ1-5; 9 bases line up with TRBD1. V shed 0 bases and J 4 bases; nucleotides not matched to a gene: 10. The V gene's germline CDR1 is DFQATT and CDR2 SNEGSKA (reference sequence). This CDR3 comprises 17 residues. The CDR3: CSARDRGTGTLNQPQHF. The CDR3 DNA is TGCAGTGCTAGAGATCGGGGGACAGGGACCCTTAATCAGCCCCAGCATTTT.

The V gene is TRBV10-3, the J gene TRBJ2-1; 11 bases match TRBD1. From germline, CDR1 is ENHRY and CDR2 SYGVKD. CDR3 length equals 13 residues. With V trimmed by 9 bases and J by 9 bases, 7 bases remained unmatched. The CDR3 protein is CAMTGTGGGEQFF. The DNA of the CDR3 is TGTGCCATGACCGGGACAGGGGGTGGTGAGCAGTTCTTC.

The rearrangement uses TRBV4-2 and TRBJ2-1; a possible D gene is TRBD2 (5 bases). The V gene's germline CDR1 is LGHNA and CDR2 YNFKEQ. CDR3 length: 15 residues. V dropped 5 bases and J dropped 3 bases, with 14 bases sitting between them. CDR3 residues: CASSAAGSYYNEQFF. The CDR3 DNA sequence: TGTGCCAGCAGCGCGGCGGGTTCCTACTACAATGAGCAGTTCTTC.

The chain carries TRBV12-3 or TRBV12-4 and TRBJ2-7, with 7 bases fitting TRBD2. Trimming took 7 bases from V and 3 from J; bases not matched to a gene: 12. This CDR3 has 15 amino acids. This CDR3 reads CASTQGAGRFYEQYF. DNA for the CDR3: TGTGCCAGCACCCAGGGAGCGGGACGTTTCTACGAGCAGTACTTC.

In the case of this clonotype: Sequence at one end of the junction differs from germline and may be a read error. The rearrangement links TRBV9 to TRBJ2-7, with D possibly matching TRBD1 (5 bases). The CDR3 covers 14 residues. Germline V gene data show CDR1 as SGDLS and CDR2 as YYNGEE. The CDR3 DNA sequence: TGTGCCAGCAGCGTAGAGGTGACAGTGGACGAGCGGTACTTC. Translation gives CASSVEVTVDERYF.

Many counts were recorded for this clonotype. Here the CDR3 reads CASHTIYNNEQFF. Here the CDR3 DNA reads TGTGCCTCCCACACAATTTATAACAATGAGCAGTTCTTC. The V gene is TRBV7-2, the J gene TRBJ2-1; no reliable D call. The V gene's germline CDR1 is SGHTA and CDR2 FQGNSA. Between the trimmed V and J ends, which lost 11 bases and 5 bases, there was a span of 16 bases. The CDR3 has 13 residues.

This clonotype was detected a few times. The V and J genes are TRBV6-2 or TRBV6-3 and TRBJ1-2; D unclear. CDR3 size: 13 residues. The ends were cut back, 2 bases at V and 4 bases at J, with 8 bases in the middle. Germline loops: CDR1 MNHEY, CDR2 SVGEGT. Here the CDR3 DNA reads TGTGCCAGCAGTTACGGGGAGACCTATGGCTACACCTTC. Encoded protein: CASSYGETYGYTF.

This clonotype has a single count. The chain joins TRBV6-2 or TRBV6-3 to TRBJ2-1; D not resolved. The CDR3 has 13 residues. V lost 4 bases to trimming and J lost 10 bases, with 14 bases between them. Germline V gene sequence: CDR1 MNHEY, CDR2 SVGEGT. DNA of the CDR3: TGTGCCAGCAGTTTCGCTCGCGTCGGCGAGCAGTTCTTC. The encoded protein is CASSFARVGEQFF.

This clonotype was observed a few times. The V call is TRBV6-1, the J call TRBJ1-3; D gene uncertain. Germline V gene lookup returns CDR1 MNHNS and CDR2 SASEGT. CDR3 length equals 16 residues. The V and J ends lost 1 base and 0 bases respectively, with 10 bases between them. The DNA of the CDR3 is TGTGCCAGCAGTGAAGGGTTAAGGAGCTCTGGAAACACCATATATTTT. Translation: CASSEGLRSSGNTIYF.

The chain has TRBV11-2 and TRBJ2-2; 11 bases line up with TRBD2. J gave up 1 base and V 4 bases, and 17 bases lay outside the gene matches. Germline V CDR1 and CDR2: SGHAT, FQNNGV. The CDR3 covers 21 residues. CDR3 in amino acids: CASSSRTSGYHRVGNTGELFF. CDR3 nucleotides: TGTGCCAGCAGCTCTAGGACTAGCGGGTATCACCGCGTGGGGAACACCGGGGAGCTGTTTTTT.

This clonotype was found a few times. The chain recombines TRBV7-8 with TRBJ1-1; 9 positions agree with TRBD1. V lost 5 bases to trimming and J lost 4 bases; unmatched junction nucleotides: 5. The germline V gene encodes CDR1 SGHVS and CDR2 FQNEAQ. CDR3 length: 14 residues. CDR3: CASSHRTGVTEAFF. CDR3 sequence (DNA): TGTGCCAGCAGCCACCGGACAGGGGTCACTGAAGCTTTCTTT.

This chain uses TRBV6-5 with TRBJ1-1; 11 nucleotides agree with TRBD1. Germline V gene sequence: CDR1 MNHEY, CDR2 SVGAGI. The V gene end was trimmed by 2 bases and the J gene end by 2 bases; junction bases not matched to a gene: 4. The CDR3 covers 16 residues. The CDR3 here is CASSYRGQGANTEAFF. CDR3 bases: TGTGCCAGCAGTTACCGCGGACAGGGGGCCAACACTGAAGCTTTCTTT.